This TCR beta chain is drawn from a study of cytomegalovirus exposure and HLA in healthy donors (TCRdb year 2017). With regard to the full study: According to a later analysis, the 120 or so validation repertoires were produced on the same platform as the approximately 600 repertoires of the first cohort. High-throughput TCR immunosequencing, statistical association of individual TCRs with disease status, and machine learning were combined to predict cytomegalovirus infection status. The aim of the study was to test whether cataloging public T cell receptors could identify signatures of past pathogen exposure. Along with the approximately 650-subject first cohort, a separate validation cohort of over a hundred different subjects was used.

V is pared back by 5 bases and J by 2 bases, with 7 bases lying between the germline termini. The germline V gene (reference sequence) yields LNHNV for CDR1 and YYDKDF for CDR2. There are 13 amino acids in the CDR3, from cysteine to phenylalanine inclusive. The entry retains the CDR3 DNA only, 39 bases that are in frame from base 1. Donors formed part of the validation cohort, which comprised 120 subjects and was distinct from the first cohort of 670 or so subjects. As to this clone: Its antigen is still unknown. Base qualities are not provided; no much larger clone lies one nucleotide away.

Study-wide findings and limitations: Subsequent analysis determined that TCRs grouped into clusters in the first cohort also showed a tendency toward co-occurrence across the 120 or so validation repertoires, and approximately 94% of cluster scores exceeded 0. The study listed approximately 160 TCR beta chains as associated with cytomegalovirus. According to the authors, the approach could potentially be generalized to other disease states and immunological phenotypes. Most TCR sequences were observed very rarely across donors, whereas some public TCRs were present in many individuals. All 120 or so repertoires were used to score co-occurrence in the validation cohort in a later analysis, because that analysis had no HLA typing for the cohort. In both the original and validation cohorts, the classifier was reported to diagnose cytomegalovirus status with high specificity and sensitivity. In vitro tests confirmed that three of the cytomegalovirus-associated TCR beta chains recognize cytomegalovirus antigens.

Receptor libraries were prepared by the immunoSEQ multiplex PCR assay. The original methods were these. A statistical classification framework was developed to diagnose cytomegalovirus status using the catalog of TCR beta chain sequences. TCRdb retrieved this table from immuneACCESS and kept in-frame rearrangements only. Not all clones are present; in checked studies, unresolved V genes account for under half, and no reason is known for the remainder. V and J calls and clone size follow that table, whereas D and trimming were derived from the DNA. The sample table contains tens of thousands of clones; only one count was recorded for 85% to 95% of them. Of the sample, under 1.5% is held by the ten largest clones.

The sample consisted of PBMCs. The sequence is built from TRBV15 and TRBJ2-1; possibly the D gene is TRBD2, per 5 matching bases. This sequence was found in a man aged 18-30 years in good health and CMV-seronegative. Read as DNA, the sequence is TGTGCCACCAGCGCTAGCCCCTACAATGAGCAGTTCTTC. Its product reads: CATSASPYNEQFF. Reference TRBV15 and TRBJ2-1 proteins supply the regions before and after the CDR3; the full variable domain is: DAMVIQNPRYQVTQFGKPVTLSCSQTLNHNVMYWYQQKSSQAPKLLFHYYDKDFNNEADTPDNFQSRRPNTSFCFLDIRSPGLGDTAMYLCATSASPYNEQFFGPGTRLTVL.